Listed here are 10 T cell receptor beta chains from one sample, sequenced in a study of cytomegalovirus exposure and HLA in healthy donors (dated by TCRdb to 2016 to 2017). The method behind the library was the immunoSEQ multiplex PCR assay. For the multiplex PCR, a mixture combining 60 forward primers for TCR Vbeta segments and 13 reverse primers for TCR Jbeta segments was used. The immuneACCESS repertoire file appears here via TCRdb, limited to in-frame rearrangements. These files lack a portion of the clones; in checked studies, under half of the deficit traces to unresolved V genes, and the cause of the others is not known. The sample records 95,000 to 150,000 clones, around three quarters of which are singletons. Approximately 1.2% of the sample is taken by the ten largest. The sample consisted of PBMCs. The receptors come from a female donor in good health and CMV-seronegative.

Comment on this clone: A junction boundary mismatches the germline segment, possibly from a read error. V and J are TRBV7-9 and TRBJ1-4, with D perhaps matching TRBD1 (5 bases). The CDR3 sequence is 16 residues long. Germline values: CDR1 SEHNR, CDR2 FQNEAQ (reference sequence). CDR3 sequence (DNA): TGTTCCAGCAGCTTAGTTTCTGGACACACTAATGAAAAACTGTTTTTT. Translating it yields CSSSLVSGHTNEKLFF.

This rearrangement joins TRBV15 to TRBJ2-1; 8 bases map to TRBD2. The CDR3 extends over 16 amino acids. Germline lookup yields CDR1 LNHNV and CDR2 YYDKDF (reference sequence). Trimming at V came to 3 bases and at J to 0 bases, leaving 4 bases not matched to a gene. CDR3 loop: CATSSRLAGSYNEQFF. The CDR3 DNA is TGTGCCACCAGCAGCCGTCTAGCGGGCTCCTACAATGAGCAGTTCTTC.

V is TRBV19 and J is TRBJ1-5, with a weak D call TRBD1 (5 bases). The germline gives CDR1 LNHDA, CDR2 SQIVND (reference sequence). Trimming shortened V by 5 bases and J by 7 bases, and 12 bases separated the two germline ends. The CDR3 contains 13 residues. Here the CDR3 reads CASSDQGGQPQHF. The CDR3 DNA reads TGTGCCAGTAGTGACCAGGGAGGCCAGCCCCAGCATTTT.

The chain has TRBV7-3 and TRBJ1-6; 10 bases line up with TRBD1. Germline V lookup: CDR1 SGHTA, CDR2 FQGTGA. The CDR3 loop spans 15 amino acids. V trimming: 4 bases; J trimming: 7 bases; junction bases outside the gene matches: 4. The CDR3 DNA sequence: TGTGCCAGCAGCTCACGGGACAGGGGAAATTCACCCCTCCACTTT. Its translation is CASSSRDRGNSPLHF.

The chain carries TRBV11-2 and TRBJ2-7; the match to TRBD1 covers 9 bases. Losses at the gene ends were 7 bases for V and 3 bases for J; bases not matched to a gene: 7. The CDR3 is made up of 14 amino acids. Germline V gene data show CDR1 as SGHAT and CDR2 as FQNNGV. The CDR3 sequence is CASNPDRGYYEQYF. The CDR3 DNA follows: TGTGCCAGCAACCCGGACAGGGGATACTACGAGCAGTACTTC.

J is TRBJ2-1 and V is TRBV27; 9 bases match TRBD1. V lost 5 bases to trimming and J lost 9 bases; unmatched junction nucleotides: 5. This CDR3 comprises 13 residues. CDR1 and CDR2 (germline): MNHEY, SMNVEV (reference sequence). Here the CDR3 reads CASSLHRGLEQFF. CDR3 nucleotide sequence: TGTGCCAGCAGTCTCCACAGGGGGCTTGAGCAGTTCTTC.

The V gene is TRBV28, the J gene TRBJ2-2; tentative D call: TRBD1 (5 bases). V lost 2 bases, J lost 1 base, and 11 bases lay in between. CDR3 length: 16 residues. The germline V gene encodes CDR1 MDHEN and CDR2 SYDVKM. CDR3 region: CASSLPDSLNTGELFF. CDR3 coding DNA: TGTGCCAGCAGTTTACCCGACAGCCTGAACACCGGGGAGCTGTTTTTT. Together with reference TRBV28 and TRBJ2-2, the CDR3 gives the full variable domain: DVKVTQSSRYLVKRTGEKVFLECVQDMDHENMFWYRQDPGLGLRLIYFSYDVKMKEKGDIPEGYSVSREKKERFSLILESASTNQTSMYLCASSLPDSLNTGELFFGEGSRLTVL.

The CDR3 DNA reads TGTGCCAGCTCACCAGGGGCGAGTAATGAAAAACTGTTTTTT. Protein sequence: CASSPGASNEKLFF. This chain uses TRBV18 with TRBJ1-4; tentative D call: TRBD1 (5 bases). The V end lost 2 bases, the J end lost 4 bases, and 8 bases lay between the germline ends. The germline V gene encodes CDR1 KGHSH and CDR2 LQKENI. This CDR3 is 14 amino acids long. The whole variable domain, remainder taken from reference TRBV18 and TRBJ1-4, is NAGVMQNPRHLVRRRGQEARLRCSPMKGHSHVYWYRQLPEEGLKFMVYLQKENIIDESGMPKERFSAEFPKEGPSILRIQQVVRGDSAAYFCASSPGASNEKLFFGSGTQLSVL.

This chain links TRBV27 with TRBJ2-3; perhaps TRBD1 as D (6 bases). The CDR3 extends over 15 amino acids. Trimming stripped 3 bases from V and 6 bases from J, with 16 bases between. Germline V gene data show CDR1 as MNHEY and CDR2 as SMNVEV (reference sequence). The CDR3 loop reads CASSFARDIPDTQYF. CDR3 bases: TGTGCCAGCAGTTTTGCTCGGGACATTCCCGATACGCAGTATTTT.

The chain carries TRBV21-1 and TRBJ2-7; the DNA was not compared with TRBD1, the D call given in the table. TRBV21-1 is assigned pseudogene status. CDR3 length: 15 residues. CDR3 sequence: CASSKERTGGYEQYF. In nucleotides, the CDR3 is TGTGCCAGCAGCAAAGAGAGGACAGGGGGCTACGAGCAGTACTTC.